The entry that follows covers one TCR beta chain sequence. Its antigen is as yet unknown. From blood, 250-500 ng of genomic DNA served as TRB template. This entry belongs to a study of T and B cells in COVID-19 patients. The trim removed 3 bases at V and 7 bases at J, leaving 5 bases unmatched. CDR1 and CDR2 (germline): MNHEY, SVGEGT. CDR3 length equals 14 residues. BIOMED2 TRB-A/B primer pools were used in multiplex TRB PCR. TCRdb reanalysed the multiplex PCR reads using MiXCR and keeps one entry per CDR3 protein. The repertoire holds more than 10,000 distinct CDR3 sequences, approximately 35% seen once, with roughly a sixth in the top ten. The study, taken as a whole, reports: Clonality of TRB repertoires was high in active COVID-19; recovery brought above-healthy diversity and richness.

The receptor was derived from a human donor with active COVID-19. The rearrangement uses TRBV6-2 or TRBV6-3 and TRBJ2-1; 8 bases align to TRBD2. What was sequenced was blood. This CDR3 is CASSYRGGLNEQFF. CDR3 nucleotides: TGTGCCAGCAGTTATCGGGGGGGCCTAAATGAGCAGTTCTTC.